Listed here are 19 T cell receptor beta chains from one sample, sequenced in a study of blood T cell repertoires in COVID-19. This table comes from immunoSEQ multiplex PCR, and its TCRdb copy is limited to in-frame clones, with some not included. The table has over 35,000 clones, 92% seen once. Specimen: peripheral blood. The receptors originated from a man aged 45-60 years with active COVID-19.

This clone came up once. The chain has TRBV4-1 and TRBJ2-7; 9 bases align to TRBD2. The J segment lost 6 bases and the V segment lost 0 bases, leaving 9 bases of the junction unmatched. The CDR3 totals 16 residues. CDR1 MGHRA and CDR2 YSYEKL come from the germline V gene. The CDR3 loop reads CASSQELAGALFEQYF. Here the CDR3 DNA reads TGCGCCAGCAGCCAAGAATTAGCGGGAGCGCTTTTCGAGCAGTACTTC.

The rearrangement uses TRBV5-1 and TRBJ1-6; D not resolved. This CDR3 spans 18 amino acids. Trimming shortened V by 0 bases and J by 8 bases, and 21 bases separated the two germline ends. The germline V gene encodes CDR1 SGHRS and CDR2 YFSETQ. The DNA of the CDR3 is TGCGCCAGCAGCTTGGTGTTACGGGTAGCTGAACGGGATTCACCCCTCCACTTT. Protein sequence: CASSLVLRVAERDSPLHF.

The rearrangement uses TRBV6-4 and TRBJ2-1; TRBD2 aligns across 12 bases. The length of the CDR3 is 15 residues. CDR1 is MRHNA, CDR2 SNTAGT, per germline. With 4 bases clipped from V and 4 bases from J, the junction kept 2 bases outside the gene matches. The chain's CDR3 is CASSAGTSGYNEQFF. CDR3 DNA sequence: TGTGCCAGCAGTGCCGGGACTAGCGGGTACAATGAGCAGTTCTTC.

This clone occurred a few times. This CDR3 reads CASSLGANNQPQHF. The CDR3 bases are TGTGCCAGCAGTTTAGGGGCTAACAATCAGCCCCAGCATTTT. The chain has TRBV28 and TRBJ1-5; a possible D gene is TRBD1 (5 bases). The CDR3 is 14 amino acids. Looked up from germline, CDR1 is MDHEN and CDR2 is SYDVKM. V shed 2 bases and J shed 3 bases, with 8 bases lying between them.

A note on this clone: The sample contains more than one DNA sequence encoding this CDR3. The rearrangement uses TRBV28 and TRBJ1-5, with D hard to call. The V end lost 2 bases, the J end lost 7 bases, and 12 bases lay between the germline ends. The germline CDR1 and CDR2 sequences are MDHEN and SYDVKM. This CDR3 comprises 14 residues. CDR3 region: CASSLGGVGQPQHF. CDR3 coding DNA: TGTGCCAGCAGTTTAGGCGGAGTCGGGCAGCCCCAGCATTTT.

A note on this clone: Other nucleotide sequences in the sample specify the same CDR3. The CDR3 loop is CASSYTRQGYEQYF. The CDR3 DNA reads TGTGCCAGCAGTTACACACGACAGGGCTACGAGCAGTACTTC. This chain links TRBV6-5 with TRBJ2-7, with 7 bases matching TRBD1. CDR3 length: 14 amino acids. V trimming: 2 bases; J trimming: 3 bases; junction bases outside the gene matches: 4. The germline V gene has CDR1 MNHEY and CDR2 SVGAGI.

The chain combines TRBV3-1 (or the pseudogene TRBV3-2) with TRBJ1-2; TRBD1 might be the D (6 bases). The CDR3 loop spans 16 amino acids. Germline values: CDR1 LGHDT, CDR2 YNNKEL (reference sequence). Trimming took off 1 base at V and 1 base at J, with 13 bases between the two ends. The CDR3 DNA reads TGTGCCAGCAGCCAAGCGGGGAGGGGGAATAACTATGGCTACACCTTC. This codes for CASSQAGRGNNYGYTF.

This clone has only one observation. The rearrangement uses TRBV3-1 (or the pseudogene TRBV3-2) and TRBJ1-1; 7 bases line up with TRBD1. The germline V gene encodes CDR1 LGHDT and CDR2 YNNKEL (reference sequence). The CDR3 consists of 14 residues. V gave up 8 bases and J gave up 1 base; unmatched junction bases: 7. The CDR3 loop reads CASDQGGTNTEAFF. The CDR3 coding sequence is TGTGCCAGCGATCAGGGGGGTACGAACACTGAAGCTTTCTTT.

The chain joins TRBV10-1 to TRBJ2-3; 15 bases line up with TRBD2. The CDR3 length is 16 residues. J was trimmed by 3 bases and V by 7 bases; bases with no gene match: 5. Germline CDR1 reads WNHNN; CDR2 reads SYGVQD (reference sequence). CDR3 region: CASTSGTSGRTDTQYF. The CDR3 nucleotides read TGCGCCAGCACCTCTGGGACTAGCGGGAGGACAGATACGCAGTATTTT.

The chain recombines TRBV4-1 with TRBJ2-7; D may be TRBD1 (5 bases). Germline values: CDR1 MGHRA, CDR2 YSYEKL. The germline V and J ends were trimmed by 0 bases and 3 bases, with 12 bases remaining between them. The CDR3 totals 15 residues. For the CDR3, the DNA is TGCGCCAGCAGCCAAGATACGTCCAGGGACTACGAGCAGTACTTC. Its protein is CASSQDTSRDYEQYF.

The gene calls are TRBV27 and TRBJ2-3; the match to TRBD2 covers 10 bases. This CDR3 region has 16 residues. Germline assignment: CDR1 MNHEY and CDR2 SMNVEV (reference sequence). J gave up 5 bases and V 3 bases, and 8 bases lay outside the gene matches. In DNA form, the CDR3 reads TGTGCCAGCAGTTTTTCTCTCGCTAGCGGGAGAGATACGCAGTATTTT. It translates to CASSFSLASGRDTQYF.

The J gene is TRBJ2-6, the V gene TRBV10-3, with 7 positions matching TRBD1. The CDR3 is 16 amino acids. Germline CDR1 ENHRY, CDR2 SYGVKD. V was pared by 11 bases and J by 0 bases, with 10 bases of the junction left unmatched. The CDR3 region is CAEGAGESSGANVLTF. CDR3 nucleotide sequence: TGTGCCGAGGGGGCAGGGGAAAGCTCTGGGGCCAACGTCCTGACTTTC.

The J gene is TRBJ2-1, the V gene TRBV7-3, with a weak D call TRBD2 (6 bases). Germline V gives CDR1 SGHTA, CDR2 FQGTGA. The CDR3 length is 16 residues. V lost 3 bases to trimming and J lost 2 bases, with 14 bases between them. The CDR3 loop is CASSFSGGNTYNEQFF. Written as DNA, the CDR3 is TGTGCCAGCAGCTTTTCTGGCGGGAATACCTACAATGAGCAGTTCTTC.

As regards this clone: The same CDR3 also results from other DNA sequences found in this sample. This sequence joins TRBV7-9 and TRBJ2-3; 7 bases are shared with TRBD1. The CDR3 spans 15 residues. Germline-derived CDR1 and CDR2 are SEHNR and FQNEAQ (reference sequence). After removal of 3 bases from V and 4 bases from J, the junction contained 7 bases not matched to a gene. The CDR3 DNA follows: TGTGCCAGCAGCTTCGGGCAGGGGGAAGCAGATACGCAGTATTTT. It encodes CASSFGQGEADTQYF.

This sequence joins TRBV4-2 and TRBJ2-1; 9 bases map to TRBD1. V lost 3 bases, J lost 8 bases, and 8 bases stayed unmatched. Germline V gene data show CDR1 as LGHNA and CDR2 as YNFKEQ. This CDR3 contains 15 residues. CDR3 residues: CASSQVQGAFDEQFF. The CDR3 DNA sequence: TGTGCCAGCAGCCAGGTACAGGGGGCGTTCGATGAGCAGTTCTTC.

The chain employs TRBV30 and TRBJ2-3, with D perhaps matching TRBD2 (5 bases). Germline CDR1 and CDR2: GTSNPN and SVGIG (reference sequence). This CDR3 spans 13 amino acids. Trimming removed 1 base from V and 5 bases from J, with 10 bases in between. For the CDR3, the DNA is TGTGCCTGGAGTGGAGGGATGCTAGATACGCAGTATTTT. Translating gives CAWSGGMLDTQYF.

The sample holds one count of this clone. This chain connects TRBV25-1 to TRBJ2-5, with a tentative D call TRBD2 (5 bases). The CDR3 has 14 residues. Germline assignment: CDR1 MGHDK and CDR2 SYGVNS. With 5 bases removed from V and 2 bases from J, the gap between germline ends came to 12 bases. The CDR3 DNA reads as TGTGCCAGCAGTATTGGCGGGCTTCAAGAGACCCAGTACTTC. Translating gives CASSIGGLQETQYF.

This rearrangement joins TRBV7-9 to TRBJ2-1, with a possible D match to TRBD2 (5 bases). This CDR3 spans 15 amino acids. V gave up 3 bases and J gave up 4 bases, with 13 bases separating them. Looked up from germline, CDR1 is SEHNR and CDR2 is FQNEAQ (reference sequence). CDR3 coding DNA: TGTGCCAGCAGCTTCTTATCACTAGAGTACAATGAGCAGTTCTTC. Translated: CASSFLSLEYNEQFF.

This rearrangement joins TRBV10-2 to TRBJ2-7, with TRBD1 matching 10 bases. The junction had 6 bases not matched to a gene; V was cut back by 2 bases and J by 2 bases. Germline V gives CDR1 WSHSY, CDR2 SAAADI. The CDR3 is made up of 16 amino acids. The CDR3: CASSEAAGTGAYEQYF. The CDR3 coding sequence is TGCGCCAGCAGTGAGGCGGCCGGGACAGGGGCCTACGAGCAGTACTTC.